This T cell receptor beta chain was recorded in a study of blood T cell repertoires in COVID-19. V lost 3 bases to trimming and J lost 4 bases, with 7 bases between them. The CDR3 has 13 amino acids. Germline values: CDR1 MRHNA, CDR2 SNTAGT. Assay used: immunoSEQ multiplex PCR; TCRdb lists only in-frame clones, some missing. The data show more than 50,000 clones, with about 75% seen just once and approximately 55% held by the top ten. This TCR was sampled from a woman over 75 with acute or convalescent COVID-19. Material: peripheral blood. This sequence joins TRBV6-4 and TRBJ2-1, with D possibly TRBD2 on 6 matching bases. The CDR3 reads CASSETSYNEQFF. Written as DNA, the CDR3 is TGTGCCAGCAGTGAGACTAGTTACAATGAGCAGTTCTTC.